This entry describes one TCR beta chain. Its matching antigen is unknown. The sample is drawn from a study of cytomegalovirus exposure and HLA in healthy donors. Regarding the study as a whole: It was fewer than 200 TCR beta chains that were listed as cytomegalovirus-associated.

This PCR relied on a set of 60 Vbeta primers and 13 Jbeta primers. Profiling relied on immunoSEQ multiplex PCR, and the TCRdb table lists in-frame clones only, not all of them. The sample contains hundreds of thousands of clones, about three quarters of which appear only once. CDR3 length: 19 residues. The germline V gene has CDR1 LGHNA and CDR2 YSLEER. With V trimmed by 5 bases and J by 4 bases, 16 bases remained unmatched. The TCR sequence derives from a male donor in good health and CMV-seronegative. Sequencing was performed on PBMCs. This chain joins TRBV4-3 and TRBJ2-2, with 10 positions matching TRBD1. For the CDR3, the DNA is TGCGCCAGCAGCTTATGGAAACAAGGGACAGGGGACAGCACCGGGGAGCTGTTTTTT. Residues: CASSLWKQGTGDSTGELFF.